Each of the 11 T cell receptor beta chains below was sequenced from the same sample in a study of shared clonotypes between healthy human individuals. The method was immunoSEQ multiplex PCR; TCRdb's version includes in-frame clones alone and lacks a portion of them. This table has more than 400,000 clones, around 96% appearing once. The sequencing sample was made of naive CD4+ T cells sorted from blood. Subset given: CD45RA+ positively selected. The receptors were gathered from a woman aged 30 to 39 in good health.

This clone has a single count. V and J are TRBV5-4 and TRBJ2-3; D not resolved. The length of the CDR3 is 18 residues. Germline assignment: CDR1 SGHNT and CDR2 YYREEE (reference sequence). Trimming cost V 0 bases and J 2 bases, with 19 bases left between them. The CDR3 region has the DNA TGTGCCAGCAGCTTGGGCCCACCGGTAGGCTACATCACAGATACGCAGTATTTT. This encodes CASSLGPPVGYITDTQYF.

The J gene is TRBJ2-5, the V gene TRBV5-4; TRBD1 aligns across 8 bases. The CDR3 is 15 amino acids. Germline values: CDR1 SGHNT, CDR2 YYREEE (reference sequence). The ends lost 4 bases at V and 0 bases at J; junction bases unmatched: 5. CDR3 protein: CASSKDRAHQETQYF. The CDR3 DNA sequence: TGTGCCAGCAGCAAGGACAGGGCCCACCAAGAGACCCAGTACTTC.

The chain recombines TRBV4-1 with TRBJ2-5; possibly TRBD2 for D (6 bases). The CDR3 totals 15 residues. Per the germline V gene, CDR1 is MGHRA and CDR2 is YSYEKL. The V end was cut by 1 base, the J end by 6 bases, with 15 bases between. CDR3 region: CASSQGGAGPQTQYF. In nucleotides, the CDR3 is TGCGCCAGCAGCCAAGGCGGGGCAGGGCCTCAGACCCAGTACTTC.

V gene TRBV18 combines with J gene TRBJ2-1; TRBD2 aligns across 14 bases. Germline V lookup: CDR1 KGHSH, CDR2 LQKENI. The V gene end was trimmed by 7 bases and the J gene end by 5 bases; junction bases not matched to a gene: 4. The CDR3 contains 15 residues. The CDR3 loop reads CASYLGLAGDNEQFF. CDR3 coding DNA: TGTGCCAGCTACCTGGGACTAGCGGGAGACAATGAGCAGTTCTTC. The full variable domain, completed using reference TRBV18 and TRBJ2-1, is NAGVMQNPRHLVRRRGQEARLRCSPMKGHSHVYWYRQLPEEGLKFMVYLQKENIIDESGMPKERFSAEFPKEGPSILRIQQVVRGDSAAYFCASYLGLAGDNEQFFGPGTRLTVL.

The chain employs TRBV28 and TRBJ1-4; the D is unclear. V lost 7 bases, J lost 4 bases, and 10 bases lay in between. Looked up from germline, CDR1 is MDHEN and CDR2 is SYDVKM. The CDR3 totals 13 residues. The CDR3 sequence is CASTDPYNEKLFF. CDR3 nucleotide sequence: TGTGCCAGCACCGATCCTTATAATGAAAAACTGTTTTTT. Together with reference TRBV28 and TRBJ1-4, the CDR3 gives the full variable domain: DVKVTQSSRYLVKRTGEKVFLECVQDMDHENMFWYRQDPGLGLRLIYFSYDVKMKEKGDIPEGYSVSREKKERFSLILESASTNQTSMYLCASTDPYNEKLFFGSGTQLSVL.

This chain joins TRBV4-1 and TRBJ2-3; D is perhaps TRBD2 (5 bases). V was trimmed by 4 bases and J by 0 bases, leaving 8 bases between them. Looked up from germline, CDR1 is MGHRA and CDR2 is YSYEKL. The CDR3 runs to 14 residues. This CDR3 is CASSLTGSTDTQYF. CDR3 bases: TGCGCCAGCAGCCTGACGGGGAGCACAGATACGCAGTATTTT.

V gene TRBV7-9 combines with J gene TRBJ2-1; 8 bases fit TRBD2. The CDR3 is made up of 14 amino acids. The J segment lost 9 bases and the V segment lost 1 base, leaving 5 bases of the junction unmatched. CDR1 is SEHNR, CDR2 FQNEAQ, per germline (reference sequence). The CDR3 nucleotides are TGTGCCAGCAGCTTAGAGCTAGCGGGTGGTGAGCAGTTCTTC. This sequence encodes CASSLELAGGEQFF.

The chain couples TRBV18 to TRBJ2-7; 7 nucleotides agree with TRBD2. The CDR3 runs 14 residues. CDR1 and CDR2 from the germline V gene are KGHSH and LQKENI. V trimming: 3 bases; J trimming: 5 bases; junction bases outside the gene matches: 7. This chain's CDR3 is CASSPERDADEQYF. The CDR3 nucleotides are TGTGCCAGCTCACCGGAGCGGGACGCGGACGAGCAGTACTTC.

The chain uses TRBV2 and TRBJ2-1; possible D gene TRBD2, 7 bases. Trimming took off 8 bases at V and 3 bases at J, with 14 bases between the two ends. The CDR3 runs 14 residues. Germline V gene data show CDR1 as SNHLY and CDR2 as FYNNEI. The CDR3 loop is CASGGGPHYNEQFF. The CDR3 DNA is TGTGCCAGCGGGGGGGGGCCCCACTACAATGAGCAGTTCTTC.

This chain links TRBV18 with TRBJ2-3; unclear D gene. The V gene's germline CDR1 is KGHSH and CDR2 LQKENI. The CDR3 runs to 15 residues. The germline V and J ends were trimmed by 0 bases and 0 bases, with 7 bases remaining between them. CDR3 sequence reads: CASSPPPASTDTQYF. CDR3 DNA sequence: TGTGCCAGCTCACCACCTCCGGCTAGCACAGATACGCAGTATTTT.

The chain's CDR3 is CASSFQGSNQPQHF. The CDR3 nucleotides read TGTGCCAGCAGTTTTCAGGGGAGCAATCAGCCCCAGCATTTT. The chain is built from TRBV6-6 and TRBJ1-5, with D perhaps matching TRBD1 (6 bases). V shed 4 bases and J shed 1 base, with 8 bases lying between them. This CDR3 spans 14 amino acids. Looked up from germline, CDR1 is MNHNY and CDR2 is SVGAGI (reference sequence).